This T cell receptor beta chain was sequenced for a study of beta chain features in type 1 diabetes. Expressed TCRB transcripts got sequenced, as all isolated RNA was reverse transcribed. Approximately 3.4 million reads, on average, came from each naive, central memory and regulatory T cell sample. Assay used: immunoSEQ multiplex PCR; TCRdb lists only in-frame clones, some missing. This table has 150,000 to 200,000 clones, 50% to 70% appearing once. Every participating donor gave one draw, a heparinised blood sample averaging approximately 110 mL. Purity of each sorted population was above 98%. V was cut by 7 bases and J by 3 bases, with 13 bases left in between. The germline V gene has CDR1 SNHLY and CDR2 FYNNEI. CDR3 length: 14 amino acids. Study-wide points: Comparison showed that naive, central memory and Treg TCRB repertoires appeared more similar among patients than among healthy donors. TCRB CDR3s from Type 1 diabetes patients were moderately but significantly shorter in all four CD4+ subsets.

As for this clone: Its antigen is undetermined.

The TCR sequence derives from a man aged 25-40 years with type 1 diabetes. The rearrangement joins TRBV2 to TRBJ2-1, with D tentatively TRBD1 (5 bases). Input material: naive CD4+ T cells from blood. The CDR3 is CASTVQGNYNEQFF. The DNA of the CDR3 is TGTGCCAGCACTGTGCAGGGAAACTACAATGAGCAGTTCTTC.